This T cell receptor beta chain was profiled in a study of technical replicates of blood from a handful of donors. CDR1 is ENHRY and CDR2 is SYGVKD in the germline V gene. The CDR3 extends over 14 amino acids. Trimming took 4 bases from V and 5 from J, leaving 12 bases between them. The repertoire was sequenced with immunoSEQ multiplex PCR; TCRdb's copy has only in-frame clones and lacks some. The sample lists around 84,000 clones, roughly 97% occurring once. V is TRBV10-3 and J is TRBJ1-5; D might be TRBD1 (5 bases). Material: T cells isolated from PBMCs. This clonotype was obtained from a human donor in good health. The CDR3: CAISGLGGDQPQHF. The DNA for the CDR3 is TGTGCCATCAGTGGCTTAGGAGGGGATCAGCCCCAGCATTTT.